One and the same sample provided the 6 T cell receptor beta chains below, sequenced in a study of control samples from healthy donors and cancer patients. The data were produced by immunoSEQ multiplex PCR, yet TCRdb's version contains in-frame clones alone and is incomplete. The sample lists almost 85,000 clones, around 94% occurring once. Sequenced material: blood. Every receptor here comes from a woman aged 18-29 years in good health.

The J gene is TRBJ2-4, the V gene TRBV11-3; perhaps D is TRBD1 or TRBD2 (5 bases each). V shed 4 bases and J shed 4 bases, with 11 bases lying between them. Germline CDR1 SGHNT, CDR2 YENEEA. The CDR3 consists of 14 residues. The CDR3 bases are TGTGCCAGCAGCTCTGGGTGGGGGAAAAACATTCAGTACTTC. It translates to CASSSGWGKNIQYF.

The chain uses TRBV5-4 and TRBJ2-5; no firm D call. Germline V CDR1 and CDR2: SGHNT, YYREEE (reference sequence). CDR3 length equals 14 residues. V gave up 4 bases and J gave up 2 bases, with 12 bases separating them. CDR3 region: CASSLPGEQETQYF. CDR3 nucleotides: TGTGCCAGCAGCCTTCCAGGAGAACAAGAGACCCAGTACTTC.

The chain links TRBV18 to TRBJ2-7; TRBD1 agrees at 7 bases. The length of the CDR3 is 15 residues. Looked up from germline, CDR1 is KGHSH and CDR2 is LQKENI. With V trimmed by 4 bases and J by 0 bases, 6 bases remained unmatched. The CDR3 region has the DNA TGTGCCAGCTCACGCGAAGGGGGCGGCTCCTACGAGCAGTACTTC. Translated, it gives CASSREGGGSYEQYF.

The rearrangement uses TRBV5-1 and TRBJ1-5; the D is unclear. This CDR3 is 12 amino acids long. Germline-derived CDR1 and CDR2 are SGHRS and YFSETQ. V lost 6 bases and J lost 0, with 4 bases in between. The CDR3 protein is CASTNSNQPQHF. The CDR3 DNA reads TGCGCCAGCACGAATAGCAATCAGCCCCAGCATTTT.

The chain couples TRBV15 to TRBJ2-7, with TRBD2 matching over 8 bases. J gave up 4 bases and V 4 bases, and 3 bases lay outside the gene matches. The length of the CDR3 is 13 residues. Germline-derived CDR1 and CDR2 are LNHNV and YYDKDF (reference sequence). CDR3 bases: TGTGCCACCAGCAAGGGACTAGAATACGAGCAGTACTTC. Protein sequence: CATSKGLEYEQYF.

V and J are TRBV20-1 and TRBJ1-5; D gene ambiguous. V was pared by 7 bases and J by 5 bases, with 9 bases between. CDR3 length: 11 residues. CDR1 is DFQATT, CDR2 SNEGSKA, per germline (reference sequence). This CDR3 reads CSVAADQPQHF. CDR3 sequence (DNA): TGCAGTGTGGCGGCAGATCAGCCCCAGCATTTT.